Below, 23 T cell receptor beta chains from the same sample are listed, as sequenced in a study of blood T cells in healthy people across ages. A second PCR of roughly 7 to 11 cycles used a sample-barcoded 5' primer and a J-beta primer mix. One entry per CDR3 protein, called by TCRdb with MiXCR from the 5' RACE reads. The repertoire includes about 720,000 distinct CDR3 sequences, 22% of them detected once, and about 22% sits in the top ten. Sequenced input: blood. The receptor set was obtained from a man in his 70s in good health.

This clonotype has a count of ten or more. The V gene is TRBV3-1, the J gene TRBJ2-4; unclear D gene. The CDR3 is 16 residues long. V lost 0 bases, J lost 0 bases, and 9 bases lay in between. Germline CDR1 and CDR2: LGHDT and YNNKEL (reference sequence). Written as DNA, the CDR3 is TGTGCCAGCAGCCAAGATTGGACGACAGCCAAAAACATTCAGTACTTC. This translates into CASSQDWTTAKNIQYF.

This clonotype was observed a single time. This sequence joins TRBV6-6 and TRBJ2-1, with D uncertain. The DNA matches TRBJ2-5 better at its end, which makes the J call doubtful. The CDR3 runs to 14 residues. CDR1 is MNHNY, CDR2 SVGAGI, per germline (reference sequence). The CDR3 spells CASSLRSSSETQYF. The CDR3 nucleotides are TGTGCCAGCAGTCTCCGGAGTAGCTCAGAGACCCAGTACTTC.

V is TRBV12-5 and J is TRBJ1-2; maybe TRBD1 (6 bases). Trimming removed 0 bases at V and 4 bases at J, with 18 bases between. CDR3 length equals 17 residues. Germline V gives CDR1 LGHNT, CDR2 FRNRAP. In DNA, the CDR3 is TGTGCTAGTGGTTTGGTACCTCTAGTGGGGGACATCTATGGCTACACCTTC. This translates into CASGLVPLVGDIYGYTF. The entire variable domain, with the rest obtained from reference TRBV12-5 and TRBJ1-2, is as follows: DARVTQTPRHKVTEMGQEVTMRCQPILGHNTVFWYRQTMMQGLELLAYFRNRAPLDDSGMPKDRFSAEMPDATLATLKIQPSEPRDSAVYFCASGLVPLVGDIYGYTFGSGTRLTVV.

This clonotype was counted only a few times. J is TRBJ1-5 and V is TRBV7-9, with a tentative D call TRBD1 (5 bases). The length of the CDR3 is 16 residues. The germline gives CDR1 SEHNR, CDR2 FQNEAQ (reference sequence). V lost 4 bases, J lost 11 bases, and 24 bases lay in between. For the CDR3, the DNA is TGTGCCAGCAGCTGTCGCAGCACGACGGCGATCAGGGCCCAGCATTTT. Its translation: CASSCRSTTAIRAQHF. The variable domain in full, with the rest retrieved from reference TRBV7-9 and TRBJ1-5, is DTGVSQNPRHKITKRGQNVTFRCDPISEHNRLYWYRQTLGQGPEFLTYFQNEAQLEKSRLLSDRFSAERPKGSFSTLEIQRTEQGDSAMYLCASSCRSTTAIRAQHFGDGTRLSIL.

Concerning this clonotype: The junction and the germline gene differ at one end; a read error may be behind it. The chain carries TRBV12-3 or TRBV12-4 and TRBJ2-5; D unresolved. The J call is uncertain, as TRBJ2-1 better fits the DNA end. The CDR3 totals 14 residues. The CDR3 here is CASSENVIVNAQFF. Here the CDR3 DNA reads TGTGCCAGCAGTGAGAACGTCATCGTGAATGCGCAGTTCTTC.

This clonotype was detected a few times. CDR3 loop: CASSMRPAEGAFF. Written as DNA, the CDR3 is TGTGCCAGTAGTATGAGACCCGCGGAGGGGGCTTTCTTT. This chain uses TRBV19 with TRBJ1-1; tentatively, D is TRBD1 (5 bases). This CDR3 has 13 amino acids. CDR1 and CDR2 (germline): LNHDA, SQIVND (reference sequence). Trimming removed 3 bases from V and 11 bases from J, with 16 bases in between. Using reference TRBV19 and TRBJ1-1 for the parts outside the CDR3, the full variable domain is DGGITQSPKYLFRKEGQNVTLSCEQNLNHDAMYWYRQDPGQGLRLIYYSQIVNDFQKGDIAEGYSVSREKKESFPLTVTSAQKNPTAFYLCASSMRPAEGAFFGQGTRLTVV.

The chain couples TRBV7-9 to TRBJ2-5; D tentatively fits TRBD1 or TRBD2 (5 bases each). Between the trimmed V and J ends, which lost 5 bases and 4 bases, there was a span of 14 bases. The CDR3 has 14 residues. Germline V gene data show CDR1 as SEHNR and CDR2 as FQNEAQ (reference sequence). CDR3 nucleotide sequence: TGTGCCAGCAGCAAGGGACGGGCCCCAGAGACCCAGTACTTC. Protein sequence: CASSKGRAPETQYF. Looking up the rest from reference TRBV7-9 and TRBJ2-5 gives the full variable domain: DTGVSQNPRHKITKRGQNVTFRCDPISEHNRLYWYRQTLGQGPEFLTYFQNEAQLEKSRLLSDRFSAERPKGSFSTLEIQRTEQGDSAMYLCASSKGRAPETQYFGPGTRLLVL.

The chain carries TRBV15 and TRBJ2-5; D call uncertain. V lost 3 bases to trimming and J lost 4 bases, with 12 bases between them. This CDR3 spans 14 amino acids. Germline CDR1 LNHNV, CDR2 YYDKDF (reference sequence). CDR3 sequence (DNA): TGTGCCACCAGCAGGGCTACATATGGAGAGACCCAGTACTTC. Translated: CATSRATYGETQYF.

This clonotype was recorded a few times. One end of the junction is discordant with germline, which a read error may explain. The rearrangement uses TRBV18 and TRBJ1-2; D gene uncertain. The length of the CDR3 is 15 residues. CDR1 is KGHSH, CDR2 LQKENI, per germline. The CDR3 DNA is TGCGCCAGCTCACCGCGGGGAATGGGGAACTACGGCTACACCTTC. Amino acids: CASSPRGMGNYGYTF.

There are a few counts of this clonotype. This sequence may be a read error, since a much larger clone differs from it by one base. V usage is TRBV11-2 and J usage is TRBJ2-5; 9 bases are shared with TRBD2. CDR1 and CDR2 (germline): SGHAT, FQNNGV. V lost 6 bases, J lost 4 bases, and 3 bases stayed unmatched. The CDR3 has 13 amino acids. The DNA of the CDR3 is TGTGCCAGCAGGATTAGCGGGGGAGAGACCCAGTACTTC. Its protein is CASRISGGETQYF. Looking up the rest from reference TRBV11-2 and TRBJ2-5 gives the full variable domain: EAGVAQSPRYKIIEKRQSVAFWCNPISGHATLYWYQQILGQGPKLLIQFQNNGVVDDSQLPKDRFSAERLKGVDSTLKIQPAKLEDSAVYLCASRISGGETQYFGPGTRLLVL.

This clonotype was seen a single time. The chain joins TRBV28 to TRBJ2-2; D unresolved. The CDR3 totals 14 residues. Per germline, CDR1 MDHEN and CDR2 SYDVKM. Trimming took 2 bases from V and 4 from J, leaving 8 bases between them. CDR3 coding DNA: TGTGCCAGCAGTTTACGAGTGACCACCGGGGAGCTGTTTTTT. As protein: CASSLRVTTGELFF. Variable domain in full (rest from reference TRBV28 and TRBJ2-2): DVKVTQSSRYLVKRTGEKVFLECVQDMDHENMFWYRQDPGLGLRLIYFSYDVKMKEKGDIPEGYSVSREKKERFSLILESASTNQTSMYLCASSLRVTTGELFFGEGSRLTVL.

This clonotype was counted between two and nine times. The chain is built from TRBV6-5 and TRBJ2-2, with D perhaps matching TRBD2 (5 bases). Germline loops: CDR1 MNHEY, CDR2 SVGAGI. Trimming took off 2 bases at V and 6 bases at J, with 10 bases between the two ends. CDR3 length equals 14 residues. CDR3 sequence reads: CASSYTNGAGELFF. DNA of the CDR3: TGTGCCAGCAGTTACACTAACGGGGCCGGGGAGCTGTTTTTT.

The chain uses TRBV19 and TRBJ2-1; D is unresolved. In germline, CDR1 is LNHDA, CDR2 SQIVND (reference sequence). The length of the CDR3 is 12 residues. Trimming shortened V by 7 bases and J by 6 bases, and 10 bases separated the two germline ends. CDR3 amino acids: CASTASPNEQFF. The CDR3 DNA reads TGTGCCAGTACGGCTAGTCCCAATGAGCAGTTCTTC.

This sequence joins TRBV7-6 and TRBJ2-5; 11 bases fit TRBD2. Looked up from germline, CDR1 is SGHVS and CDR2 is FNYEAQ. Trimming cost V 6 bases and J 1 base; bases outside gene matches: 7. CDR3 length: 16 amino acids. The CDR3 loop is CASSPLAGVIQETQYF. The CDR3 DNA follows: TGTGCCAGCAGTCCACTAGCGGGAGTAATCCAAGAGACCCAGTACTTC.

This clonotype occurred a few times. V usage is TRBV14 and J usage is TRBJ1-4; D gene unclear. V lost 0 bases and J 3 bases, leaving 8 bases between the germline ends. The CDR3 length is 15 residues. Germline V gene lookup returns CDR1 SGHDN and CDR2 FVKESK. DNA of the CDR3: TGTGCCAGCAGCCAAGATAGGGTAGCTAATGAAAAACTGTTTTTT. This sequence encodes CASSQDRVANEKLFF. Full variable domain (remainder filled in from reference TRBV14 and TRBJ1-4): EAGVTQFPSHSVIEKGQTVTLRCDPISGHDNLYWYRRVMGKEIKFLLHFVKESKQDESGMPNNRFLAERTGGTYSTLKVQPAELEDSGVYFCASSQDRVANEKLFFGSGTQLSVL.

The gene calls are TRBV29-1 and TRBJ1-2; perhaps TRBD1 as D (5 bases). Germline lookup yields CDR1 SQVTM and CDR2 ANQGSEA. The CDR3 sequence is 12 residues long. Trimming took 3 bases from V and 4 from J, leaving 9 bases between them. CDR3 bases: TGCAGCGTTGAGGGGCTTGGCTATGGCTACACCTTC. Its translation: CSVEGLGYGYTF.

The chain has TRBV20-1 and TRBJ2-5; D remains ambiguous. Trimming removed 4 bases from V and 5 bases from J, with 20 bases in between. CDR3 length equals 15 residues. The germline V gene has CDR1 DFQATT and CDR2 SNEGSKA (reference sequence). In DNA form, the CDR3 reads TGCAGTGCTACGAAACAGCCAGATGCCGGGGAGACCCAGTACTTC. This translates into CSATKQPDAGETQYF.

This clonotype was observed many times. This chain uses TRBV12-3 or TRBV12-4 with TRBJ1-1; possible D gene TRBD1, 5 bases. CDR3 length: 14 residues. The ends were cut back, 3 bases at V and 1 base at J, with 9 bases in the middle. CDR3 region: CASSFDRGNTEAFF. CDR3 DNA: TGTGCCAGCAGTTTCGACAGAGGGAACACTGAAGCTTTCTTT.

This clonotype has just a few counts. The CDR3 here is CAWSVRGQTNYGYTF. CDR3 nucleotide sequence: TGTGCCTGGAGTGTACGAGGACAAACTAACTATGGCTACACCTTC. The chain carries TRBV30 and TRBJ1-2; D possibly corresponds to TRBD1 (5 bases). This CDR3 is built from 15 residues. The germline V gene has CDR1 GTSNPN and CDR2 SVGIG (reference sequence). The V and J ends lost 0 bases and 0 bases respectively, with 11 bases between them.

This clonotype appeared a few times. The chain has TRBV20-1 and TRBJ1-1; a possible D gene is TRBD1 (5 bases). Germline V gene data show CDR1 as DFQATT and CDR2 as SNEGSKA (reference sequence). V gave up 5 bases and J gave up 6 bases, with 22 bases separating them. The CDR3 covers 15 residues. CDR3 coding DNA: TGCAGTGCTCCCGCCTTAGTAGGGGTGTTCGCTGAAGCTTTCTTT. Translating gives CSAPALVGVFAEAFF.

This clonotype was seen more than once but under ten times. This chain's CDR3 is CASSGPGRGTEAFF. The CDR3, as DNA: TGTGCCAGCAGTGGGCCCGGACGAGGGACTGAAGCTTTCTTT. The V and J genes are TRBV27 and TRBJ1-1; D not certain. CDR1 MNHEY and CDR2 SMNVEV come from the germline V gene (reference sequence). V was shortened by 5 bases and J by 5 bases, with 15 bases between the two germline ends. This CDR3 contains 14 residues.

The J gene is TRBJ1-1, the V gene TRBV10-1; D is ambiguous. The CDR3 loop spans 13 amino acids. Trimming took off 3 bases at V and 6 bases at J, with 11 bases between the two ends. Per the germline V gene, CDR1 is WNHNN and CDR2 is SYGVQD (reference sequence). CDR3 coding DNA: TGCGCCAGCAGTGACCCGGGGAGGGCTGAAGCTTTCTTT. This encodes CASSDPGRAEAFF.

In its sample, this clonotype was seen a few times. CDR3 sequence reads: CASSGGRDTQYF. In DNA form, the CDR3 reads TGTGCCAGCAGCGGCGGACGTGATACGCAGTATTTT. The chain has TRBV7-9 and TRBJ2-3; the D is unclear. The CDR3 length is 12 residues. The germline CDR1 and CDR2 sequences are SEHNR and FQNEAQ (reference sequence). Trimming took off 5 bases at V and 6 bases at J, with 9 bases between the two ends.